This T cell receptor beta chain emerged from a study of blood T cell repertoires in COVID-19. The overall study: The analysed material was cDNA or gDNA that came from T cells, B-cell-depleted T cells, or PBMCs.

Ages ranged from about 18 to 90 years, with residence in some 25 US areas. V lost 7 bases to trimming and J lost 2 bases, with 8 bases between them. From germline, CDR1 is SQVTM and CDR2 ANQGSEA. This CDR3 has 11 residues. Authors' analysis steps: Estimation of nucleated cell counts relied on the amplification of reference gene primers. The assay was immunoSEQ multiplex PCR, and TCRdb's table has in-frame clones only and misses some. V and J calls and clone size are copied from that table; D and trimming were computed from the DNA. Here the sample spans 200,000 to 300,000 clones, 86% being singletons. A few counts support this clone. Other DNA sequences of this sample code for an identical CDR3.

Sequencing was performed on PBMCs or T cells enriched from blood (not recorded which). This rearrangement joins TRBV29-1 to TRBJ1-1, with TRBD1 as a possible D gene (5 bases). This TCR was sampled from a woman aged 45 to 65 who had recovered from COVID-19. The CDR3 bases are TGCAGCGCCAGGGAAAACACTGAAGCTTTCTTT. Translation: CSARENTEAFF.